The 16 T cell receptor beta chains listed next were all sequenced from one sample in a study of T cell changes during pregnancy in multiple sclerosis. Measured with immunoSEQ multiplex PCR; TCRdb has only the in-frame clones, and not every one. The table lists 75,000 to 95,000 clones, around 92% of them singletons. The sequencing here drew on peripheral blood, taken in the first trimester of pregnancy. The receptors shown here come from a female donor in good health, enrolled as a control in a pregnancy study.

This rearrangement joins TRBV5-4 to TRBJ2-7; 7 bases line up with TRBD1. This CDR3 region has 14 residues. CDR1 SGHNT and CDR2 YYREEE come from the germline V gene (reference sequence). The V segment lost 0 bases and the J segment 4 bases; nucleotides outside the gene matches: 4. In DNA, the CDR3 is TGTGCCAGCAGCTTGGGGCAGGGGGTTTACGAGCAGTACTTC. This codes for CASSLGQGVYEQYF.

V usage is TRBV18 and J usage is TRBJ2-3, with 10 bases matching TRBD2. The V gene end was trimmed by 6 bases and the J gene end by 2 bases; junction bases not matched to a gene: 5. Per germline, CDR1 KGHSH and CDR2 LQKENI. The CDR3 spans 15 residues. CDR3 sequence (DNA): TGTGCCAGCTCGGCCGGACTAGCGGTCACAGATACGCAGTATTTT. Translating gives CASSAGLAVTDTQYF.

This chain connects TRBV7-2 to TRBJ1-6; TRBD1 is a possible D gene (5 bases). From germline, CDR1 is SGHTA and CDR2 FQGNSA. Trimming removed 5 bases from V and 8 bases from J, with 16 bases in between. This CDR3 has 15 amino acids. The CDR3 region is CASSPDRTLHSPLHF. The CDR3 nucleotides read TGTGCCAGCAGCCCCGACAGAACCCTTCATTCACCCCTCCACTTT.

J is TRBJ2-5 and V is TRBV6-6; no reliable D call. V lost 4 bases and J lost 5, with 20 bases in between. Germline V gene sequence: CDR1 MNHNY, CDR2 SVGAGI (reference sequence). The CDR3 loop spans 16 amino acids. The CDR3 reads CASSSNPRPLLETQYF. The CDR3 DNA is TGTGCCAGCAGTTCAAACCCGAGGCCCCTATTGGAGACCCAGTACTTC.

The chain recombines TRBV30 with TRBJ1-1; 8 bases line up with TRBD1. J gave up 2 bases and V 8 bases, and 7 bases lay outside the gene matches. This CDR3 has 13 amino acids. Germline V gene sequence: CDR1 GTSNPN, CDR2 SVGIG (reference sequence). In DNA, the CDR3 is TGTGCCCGTTCGGACAGGGCCAACACTGAAGCTTTCTTT. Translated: CARSDRANTEAFF.

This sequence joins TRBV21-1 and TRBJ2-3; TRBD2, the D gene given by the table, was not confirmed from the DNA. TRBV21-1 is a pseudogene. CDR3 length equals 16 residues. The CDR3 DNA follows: TGTGCCAGAAGGGGGCTAGCGGGGAAAAGCACAGATACGCAGTATTTT. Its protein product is CARRGLAGKSTDTQYF.

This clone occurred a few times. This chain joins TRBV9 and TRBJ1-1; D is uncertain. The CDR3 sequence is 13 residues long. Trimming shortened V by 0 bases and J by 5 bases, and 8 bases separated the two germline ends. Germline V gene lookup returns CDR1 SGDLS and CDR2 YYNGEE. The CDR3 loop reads CASSVGTGTEAFF. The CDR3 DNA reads TGTGCCAGCAGCGTAGGAACGGGGACTGAAGCTTTCTTT.

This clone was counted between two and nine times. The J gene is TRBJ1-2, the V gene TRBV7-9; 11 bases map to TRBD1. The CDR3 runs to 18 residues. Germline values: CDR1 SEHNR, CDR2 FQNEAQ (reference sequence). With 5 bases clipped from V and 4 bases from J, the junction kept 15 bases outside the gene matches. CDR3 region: CASSGGTGGFQHIYGYTF. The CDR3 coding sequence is TGTGCCAGCAGCGGAGGGACAGGGGGGTTTCAACACATCTATGGCTACACCTTC.

This CDR3 is CASSEDRDAGELFF. In nucleotides, the CDR3 is TGTGCCAGCAGTGAGGACAGAGATGCTGGGGAGCTGTTTTTT. The chain employs TRBV25-1 and TRBJ2-2; D might be TRBD1 (6 bases). V dropped 3 bases and J dropped 8 bases, with 13 bases sitting between them. Germline V gives CDR1 MGHDK, CDR2 SYGVNS. The CDR3 spans 14 residues.

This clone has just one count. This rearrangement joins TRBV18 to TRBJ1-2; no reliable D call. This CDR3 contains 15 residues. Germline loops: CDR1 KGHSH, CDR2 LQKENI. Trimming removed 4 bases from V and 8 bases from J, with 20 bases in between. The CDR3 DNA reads TGTGCCAGCTCACAAGTTCTCTCCGGGAGTGAAGGCTACACCTTC. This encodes CASSQVLSGSEGYTF.

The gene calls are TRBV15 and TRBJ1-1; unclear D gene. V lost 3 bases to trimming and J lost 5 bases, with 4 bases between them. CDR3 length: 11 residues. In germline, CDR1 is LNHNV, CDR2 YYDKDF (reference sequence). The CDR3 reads CATSSRTEAFF. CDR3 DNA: TGTGCCACCAGCAGCAGGACTGAAGCTTTCTTT.

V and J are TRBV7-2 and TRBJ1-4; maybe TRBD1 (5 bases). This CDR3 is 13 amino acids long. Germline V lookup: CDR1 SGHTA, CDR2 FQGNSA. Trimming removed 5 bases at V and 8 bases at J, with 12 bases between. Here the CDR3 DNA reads TGTGCCAGCAGCCGGGACTTGGGCGAAAAACTGTTTTTT. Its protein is CASSRDLGEKLFF.

In DNA form, the CDR3 reads TGTGCCAGCAGCAGGGGGTCCGGCCCTTACAATGAGCAGTTCTTC. Protein product: CASSRGSGPYNEQFF. V is TRBV5-6 and J is TRBJ2-1; possibly TRBD1 for D (6 bases). CDR3 length: 15 amino acids. Per germline, CDR1 SGHDT and CDR2 YYEEEE. V was shortened by 4 bases and J by 4 bases, with 15 bases between the two germline ends.

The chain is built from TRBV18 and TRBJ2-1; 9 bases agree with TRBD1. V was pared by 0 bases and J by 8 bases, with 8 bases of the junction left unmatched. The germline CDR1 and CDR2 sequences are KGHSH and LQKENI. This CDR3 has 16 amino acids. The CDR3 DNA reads TGTGCCAGCTCACCACCGAGGGGACAGGGAGGCGATGAGCAGTTCTTC. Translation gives CASSPPRGQGGDEQFF. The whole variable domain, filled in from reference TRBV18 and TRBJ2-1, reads NAGVMQNPRHLVRRRGQEARLRCSPMKGHSHVYWYRQLPEEGLKFMVYLQKENIIDESGMPKERFSAEFPKEGPSILRIQQVVRGDSAAYFCASSPPRGQGGDEQFFGPGTRLTVL.

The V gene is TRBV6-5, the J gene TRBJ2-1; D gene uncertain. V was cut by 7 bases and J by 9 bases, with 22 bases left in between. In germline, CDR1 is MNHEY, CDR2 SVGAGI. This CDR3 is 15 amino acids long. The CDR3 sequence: CASNSGRERRSEQFF. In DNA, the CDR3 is TGTGCCAGCAACTCCGGCCGCGAGCGTCGGAGTGAGCAGTTCTTC.

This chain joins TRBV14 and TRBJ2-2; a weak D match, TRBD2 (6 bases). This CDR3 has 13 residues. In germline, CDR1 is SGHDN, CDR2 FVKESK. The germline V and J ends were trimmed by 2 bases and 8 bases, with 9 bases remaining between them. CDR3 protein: CASSQRRAGELFF. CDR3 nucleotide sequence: TGTGCCAGCAGCCAAAGGAGGGCAGGGGAGCTGTTTTTT.